The table lists the clone carrying this T cell receptor beta chain with a few counts. These data belong to a study of Tregs in tolerant kidney transplant recipients. Related graft donors supplied nonmyeloablative bone marrow transplants, and mixed chimerism was transient. CD4+CD25+CD127- Tregs, CD4+CD25- non-Tregs, CD4 and CD8 cells were sorted. The assay was immunoSEQ multiplex PCR, and TCRdb's table has in-frame clones only and misses some. The sample lists tens of thousands of clones; around 87% were seen once. The trim removed 6 bases at V and 5 bases at J, leaving 10 bases unmatched. CDR1 MNHNS and CDR2 SASEGT come from the germline V gene. The CDR3 contains 15 residues.

The clonotype comes from a human patient who received a combined kidney and bone marrow transplant. A subset of T cells may come from the graft donor. The rearrangement joins TRBV6-1 to TRBJ1-5; 7 nucleotides agree with TRBD1. The starting material was CD4+ T cells from blood (PBMCs), obtained 6 months after the transplant. DNA for the CDR3: TGTGCCAGCAGCTACGACAGGGAGAGGGATCAGCCCCAGCATTTT. This codes for CASSYDRERDQPQHF.